This T cell receptor (beta chain) was documented in a study of blood T cell repertoires in COVID-19. As for the study in general: Acute and convalescent COVID-19 samples came from the United States, Italy and Spain. Sources were T cells, B-cell-depleted T cells, or PBMCs; the material itself was cDNA or gDNA.

As originally analysed: Nucleated cell number was recorded as an estimate derived from reference gene primer amplification. TCRdb keeps only in-frame clones here, not all; method: immunoSEQ multiplex PCR. The V and J calls and clone size come from that table; D and trimming were worked out from the DNA. The sample carries approximately 110,000 clones, more than 80% recorded once. Trimming shortened V by 1 base and J by 2 bases, and 9 bases separated the two germline ends. CDR1 and CDR2 (germline): LGHDT, YNNKEL (reference sequence). CDR3 length: 14 amino acids. The specimen was peripheral blood. J is TRBJ2-7 and V is TRBV3-1 (or the pseudogene TRBV3-2); D gene uncertain. The receptor's source is a woman aged 70-85 years with acute or convalescent COVID-19. CDR3 residues: CASSQGLGTYEQYF. The CDR3 coding sequence is TGTGCCAGCAGCCAAGGGCTAGGAACCTACGAGCAGTACTTC.